These 21 T cell receptor beta chains were sequenced from one sample in a study of neurological immune-mediated disorders. Using its own MiXCR run on the 5' RACE reads, TCRdb lists one record per CDR3 protein. Of tens of thousands of distinct CDR3 sequences in the sample, more than 5% were seen once. Time point: longitudinal time-point 2. Sequencing was performed on PBMCs. These TCRs come from a woman aged 60-75 years with multiple sclerosis.

As to this clonotype: A single base separates this from a much larger clone, so it may be a read error. The V call is TRBV28, the J call TRBJ1-2; no reliable D call. Trimming removed 7 bases from V and 14 bases from J, with 11 bases in between. From germline, CDR1 is MDHEN and CDR2 SYDVKM. This CDR3 has 9 residues. CDR3 coding DNA: TGTGCCAGCAACCCCCTGCCAACCTTC. Its translation is CASNPLPTF.

The chain joins TRBV5-6 to TRBJ1-5, with D unclear. There are 15 residues in the CDR3. Germline V gene lookup returns CDR1 SGHDT and CDR2 YYEEEE. V shed 2 bases and J shed 3 bases, with 12 bases lying between them. CDR3 sequence reads: CASSFYEQINQPQHF. The CDR3 DNA reads TGTGCCAGCAGCTTTTACGAACAAATCAATCAGCCCCAGCATTTT.

The chain combines TRBV20-1 with TRBJ1-3; a weak D match, TRBD1 (5 bases). CDR1 is DFQATT, CDR2 SNEGSKA, per germline (reference sequence). The CDR3 sequence is 15 residues long. V was pared by 0 bases and J by 4 bases, with 13 bases between. DNA for the CDR3: TGCAGTGCTAGAGAGGTCCCCGCAGGGGGAAACACCATATATTTT. This codes for CSAREVPAGGNTIYF.

V and J are TRBV28 and TRBJ1-6, with no clear D. The CDR3 is made up of 14 amino acids. The germline V gene has CDR1 MDHEN and CDR2 SYDVKM. V was trimmed by 5 bases and J by 0 bases, leaving 5 bases between them. The DNA for the CDR3 is TGTGCCAGCAGTCCCATCTCCTATAATTCACCCCTCCACTTT. This sequence encodes CASSPISYNSPLHF.

The chain employs TRBV3-1 and TRBJ1-5; possibly TRBD1 for D (5 bases). V was pared by 1 base and J by 6 bases, with 7 bases between. Germline V gene lookup returns CDR1 LGHDT and CDR2 YNNKEL (reference sequence). The CDR3 is 13 residues long. This CDR3 is CASSQGGSQPQHF. In nucleotides, the CDR3 is TGTGCCAGCAGCCAAGGGGGGAGTCAGCCCCAGCATTTT.

Many counts were recorded for this clonotype. This rearrangement joins TRBV5-1 to TRBJ2-7; 9 positions match TRBD1. Germline V lookup: CDR1 SGHRS, CDR2 YFSETQ. This CDR3 contains 15 residues. The J segment lost 1 base and the V segment lost 0 bases, leaving 2 bases of the junction unmatched. CDR3: CASSLGTGESYEQYF. DNA of the CDR3: TGCGCCAGCAGCTTGGGGACAGGGGAATCCTACGAGCAGTACTTC.

This clonotype was seen a handful of times. The chain couples TRBV3-1 to TRBJ1-1, with 8 bases identical to TRBD1. J was trimmed by 11 bases and V by 4 bases; bases with no gene match: 6. The length of the CDR3 is 12 residues. Looked up from germline, CDR1 is LGHDT and CDR2 is YNNKEL (reference sequence). The CDR3: CASSLRQGTAFF. The CDR3 DNA is TGTGCCAGCAGCCTAAGACAGGGGACTGCTTTCTTT.

This clonotype was seen at least ten times. The rearrangement uses TRBV20-1 and TRBJ2-7, with TRBD1 identical over 12 bases. The germline V gene has CDR1 DFQATT and CDR2 SNEGSKA (reference sequence). The junction had 9 bases not matched to a gene; V was cut back by 7 bases and J by 5 bases. The CDR3 sequence is 14 residues long. Here the CDR3 reads CSGDAGTGGNEQYF. CDR3 bases: TGCAGTGGGGATGCCGGGACAGGGGGCAACGAGCAGTACTTC.

The V and J genes are TRBV4-1 and TRBJ2-1; D gene unclear. This CDR3 is built from 14 residues. The germline V gene has CDR1 MGHRA and CDR2 YSYEKL. V lost 4 bases to trimming and J lost 6 bases, with 13 bases between them. The chain's CDR3 is CASSPPTFGNEQFF. The CDR3 DNA reads TGCGCCAGCAGCCCCCCGACTTTTGGCAATGAGCAGTTCTTC.

This clonotype has a count of ten or more. The J gene is TRBJ2-2, the V gene TRBV7-9; 7 nucleotides line up with TRBD1. The ends lost 4 bases at V and 1 base at J; junction bases unmatched: 3. Germline CDR1 reads SEHNR; CDR2 reads FQNEAQ (reference sequence). The CDR3 has 15 amino acids. DNA of the CDR3: TGTGCCAGCAGCTCGGACAGGAGGAACACCGGGGAGCTGTTTTTT. Translated, it gives CASSSDRRNTGELFF.

This clonotype was observed at least ten times. The CDR3 DNA reads as TGTGCCAGCAGTTTACGAGCTAGCGGGGGGTCAGAGACCCAGTACTTC. Its translation is CASSLRASGGSETQYF. The V gene is TRBV12-3 or TRBV12-4, the J gene TRBJ2-5; 11 bases line up with TRBD2. This CDR3 is 16 amino acids long. Trimming cost V 2 bases and J 4 bases; bases outside gene matches: 6.

This clonotype appeared a few times. A much larger clonotype is one base distant, so this may be a read error. This chain uses TRBV5-5 with TRBJ2-7; 9 bases map to TRBD1. Trimming took 4 bases from V and 2 from J; bases not matched to a gene: 4. Germline assignment: CDR1 SGHKS and CDR2 YYEKEE (reference sequence). The CDR3 is 14 residues long. CDR3: CASSPRDRAYEQYF. As DNA, the CDR3 is TGTGCCAGCAGCCCCCGGGACAGGGCCTACGAGCAGTACTTC.

This clonotype was seen at least ten times. The V call is TRBV27, the J call TRBJ2-3, with D hard to call. V was clipped by 4 bases and J by 5 bases, with 4 bases between them. This CDR3 comprises 11 residues. From germline, CDR1 is MNHEY and CDR2 SMNVEV (reference sequence). The CDR3 spells CASSWGDTQYF. The CDR3 nucleotides are TGTGCCAGCAGTTGGGGAGATACGCAGTATTTT.

This clonotype was detected many times. V is TRBV20-1 and J is TRBJ2-7; TRBD2 matches 13 bases. CDR3 size: 14 residues. Germline lookup yields CDR1 DFQATT and CDR2 SNEGSKA (reference sequence). The trim removed 4 bases at V and 3 bases at J, leaving 3 bases unmatched. CDR3 sequence (DNA): TGCAGTGCTACCGGACTAGCGGGGGACTACGAGCAGTACTTC. It is translated as CSATGLAGDYEQYF.

Worth noting for this clonotype: A much larger clone sits a single nucleotide away, making a read error possible. In this CDR3 the conserved last residue, phenylalanine or tryptophan, is missing, so a read error is likely. The chain has TRBV19 and TRBJ2-7; no clear D. CDR1 and CDR2 (germline): LNHDA, SQIVND (reference sequence). The CDR3 extends over 15 amino acids. The ends were cut back, 6 bases at V and 2 bases at J, with 17 bases in the middle. CDR3 sequence reads: CASSLPGDQTYEQYL. The DNA of the CDR3 is TGTGCCAGTAGCCTTCCTGGAGACCAAACCTACGAGCAGTACTTA.

This clonotype was picked up many times. CDR3 sequence reads: CATSRGGLSHNEQFF. The CDR3 coding sequence is TGTGCCACCAGCAGGGGGGGGCTATCTCACAATGAGCAGTTCTTC. V usage is TRBV15 and J usage is TRBJ2-1; tentatively, D is TRBD2 (7 bases). This CDR3 spans 15 amino acids. Trimming shortened V by 3 bases and J by 5 bases, and 14 bases separated the two germline ends. Germline V gene lookup returns CDR1 LNHNV and CDR2 YYDKDF (reference sequence). Looking up the rest from reference TRBV15 and TRBJ2-1 gives the full variable domain: DAMVIQNPRYQVTQFGKPVTLSCSQTLNHNVMYWYQQKSSQAPKLLFHYYDKDFNNEADTPDNFQSRRPNTSFCFLDIRSPGLGDTAMYLCATSRGGLSHNEQFFGPGTRLTVL.

This rearrangement joins TRBV11-2 to TRBJ1-2, with a weak D call TRBD1 (5 bases). Germline assignment: CDR1 SGHAT and CDR2 FQNNGV. CDR3 length: 14 amino acids. V was trimmed by 1 base and J by 6 bases, leaving 12 bases between them. The CDR3 sequence is CASSLALGRDGYTF. The CDR3 DNA reads as TGTGCCAGCAGCTTAGCTCTGGGCAGGGATGGCTACACCTTC. The whole variable domain, remainder taken from reference TRBV11-2 and TRBJ1-2, is EAGVAQSPRYKIIEKRQSVAFWCNPISGHATLYWYQQILGQGPKLLIQFQNNGVVDDSQLPKDRFSAERLKGVDSTLKIQPAKLEDSAVYLCASSLALGRDGYTFGSGTRLTVV.

This clonotype showed up many times. This clone may be a read error of a much larger clone one base away. This chain connects TRBV9 to TRBJ2-5; no definite D call. The CDR3 extends over 13 amino acids. Germline V gene data show CDR1 as SGDLS and CDR2 as YYNGEE. CDR3 sequence (DNA): TGTGCCAGCAGCCGTGGGTCTGAAGAGGCCCAGTACTTC. Translated, it gives CASSRGSEEAQYF.

This clonotype was counted many times. The chain carries TRBV5-1 and TRBJ2-6; a possible D gene is TRBD2 (6 bases). The V gene lost 3 bases and the J gene lost 2 bases, with 9 bases spanning the gap. Germline V gene data show CDR1 as SGHRS and CDR2 as YFSETQ. The CDR3 has 15 residues. CDR3 protein: CASSSRLAGANVLTF. The DNA of the CDR3 is TGCGCCAGCAGCTCGCGACTAGCTGGGGCCAACGTCCTGACTTTC.

This clonotype occurred a few times. This CDR3 is CASSPSGAGGDEQFF. CDR3 nucleotides: TGTGCCAGCAGCCCTAGCGGGGCGGGGGGGGATGAGCAGTTCTTC. This chain uses TRBV7-6 with TRBJ2-1; TRBD2 matches 9 bases. Trimming took 5 bases from V and 8 from J; bases not matched to a gene: 10. This CDR3 contains 15 residues. Germline V gives CDR1 SGHVS, CDR2 FNYEAQ.

This clonotype was seen ten or more times. The chain has TRBV5-1 and TRBJ1-5; possibly TRBD1 for D (6 bases). The CDR3 totals 16 residues. V lost 0 bases to trimming and J lost 6 bases, with 16 bases between them. The germline CDR1 and CDR2 sequences are SGHRS and YFSETQ. The CDR3 reads CASSLDQQGSGQPQHF. The CDR3 region has the DNA TGCGCCAGCAGCTTGGACCAACAGGGATCTGGTCAGCCCCAGCATTTT.